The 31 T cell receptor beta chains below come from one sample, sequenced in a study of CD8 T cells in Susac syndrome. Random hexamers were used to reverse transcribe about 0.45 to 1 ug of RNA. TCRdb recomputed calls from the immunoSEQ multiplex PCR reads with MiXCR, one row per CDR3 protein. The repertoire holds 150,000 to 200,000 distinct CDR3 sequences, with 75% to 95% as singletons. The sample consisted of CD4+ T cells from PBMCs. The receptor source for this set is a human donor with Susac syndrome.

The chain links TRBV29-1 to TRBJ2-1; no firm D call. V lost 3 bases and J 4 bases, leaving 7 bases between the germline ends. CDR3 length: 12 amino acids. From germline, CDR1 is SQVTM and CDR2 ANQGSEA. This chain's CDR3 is CSVDDMYNEQFF. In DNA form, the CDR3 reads TGCAGCGTTGACGACATGTACAATGAGCAGTTCTTC.

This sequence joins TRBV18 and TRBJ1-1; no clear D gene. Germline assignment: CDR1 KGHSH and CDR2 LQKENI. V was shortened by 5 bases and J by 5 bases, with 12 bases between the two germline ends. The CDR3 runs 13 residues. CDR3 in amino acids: CASSSTRWTEAFF. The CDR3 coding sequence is TGTGCCAGCTCATCCACCCGTTGGACTGAAGCTTTCTTT.

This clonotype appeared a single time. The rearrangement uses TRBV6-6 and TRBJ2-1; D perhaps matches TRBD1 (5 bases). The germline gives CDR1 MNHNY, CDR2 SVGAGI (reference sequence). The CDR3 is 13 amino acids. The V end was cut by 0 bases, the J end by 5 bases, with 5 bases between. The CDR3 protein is CASSYSGDNEQFF. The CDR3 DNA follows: TGTGCCAGCAGTTACTCAGGGGACAATGAGCAGTTCTTC.

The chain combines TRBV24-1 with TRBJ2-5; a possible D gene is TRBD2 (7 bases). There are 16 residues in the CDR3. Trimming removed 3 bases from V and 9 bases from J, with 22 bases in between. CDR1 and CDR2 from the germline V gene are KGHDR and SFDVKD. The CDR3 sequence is CATSDPLLGAGEAQYF. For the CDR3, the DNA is TGTGCCACCAGTGATCCCCTATTGGGGGCGGGGGAGGCCCAGTACTTC.

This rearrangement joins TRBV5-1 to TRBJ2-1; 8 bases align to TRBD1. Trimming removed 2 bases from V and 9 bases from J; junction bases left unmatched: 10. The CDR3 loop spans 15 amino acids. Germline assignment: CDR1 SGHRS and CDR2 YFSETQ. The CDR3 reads CASSFGQGSDGEQFF. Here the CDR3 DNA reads TGCGCCAGCAGCTTTGGACAGGGATCGGACGGTGAGCAGTTCTTC.

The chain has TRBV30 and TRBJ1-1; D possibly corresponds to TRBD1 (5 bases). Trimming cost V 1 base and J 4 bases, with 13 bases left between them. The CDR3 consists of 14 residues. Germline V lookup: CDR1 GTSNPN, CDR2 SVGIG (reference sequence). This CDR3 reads CAWSGGVRSTEAFF. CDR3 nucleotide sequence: TGTGCCTGGAGTGGAGGGGTGAGGAGCACTGAAGCTTTCTTT.

CDR3 in DNA: TGCAGTGCAGCCGGGACTAGCGGGGGTCAAGAGACCCAGTACTTC. This sequence encodes CSAAGTSGGQETQYF. The V call is TRBV20-1, the J call TRBJ2-5; 14 bases align to TRBD2. Germline V lookup: CDR1 DFQATT, CDR2 SNEGSKA (reference sequence). CDR3 size: 15 residues. V gave up 6 bases and J gave up 2 bases; unmatched junction bases: 5.

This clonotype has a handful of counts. CDR3 protein: CASSLRGNQPQHF. The CDR3 bases are TGTGCCAGCAGTTTGAGGGGGAATCAGCCCCAGCATTTT. The gene calls are TRBV12-3 or TRBV12-4 and TRBJ1-5; a possible D gene is TRBD1 (6 bases). Between the trimmed V and J ends, which lost 3 bases and 4 bases, there was a span of 7 bases. This CDR3 has 13 residues.

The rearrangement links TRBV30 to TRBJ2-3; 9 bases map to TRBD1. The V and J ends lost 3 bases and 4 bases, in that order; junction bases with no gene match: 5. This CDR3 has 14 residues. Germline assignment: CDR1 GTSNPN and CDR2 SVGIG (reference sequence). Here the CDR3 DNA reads TGTGCCTGGAGGAAACAGGGGGCGGCAGATACGCAGTATTTT. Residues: CAWRKQGAADTQYF.

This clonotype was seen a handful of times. The CDR3 sequence: CASMLREGQYF. In DNA, the CDR3 is TGTGCCAGCATGCTGCGGGAAGGGCAGTACTTC. The rearrangement links TRBV2 to TRBJ2-7; D is possibly TRBD2 (6 bases). The CDR3 is 11 residues long. V was clipped by 7 bases and J by 9 bases, with 13 bases between them. CDR1 and CDR2 (germline): SNHLY, FYNNEI.

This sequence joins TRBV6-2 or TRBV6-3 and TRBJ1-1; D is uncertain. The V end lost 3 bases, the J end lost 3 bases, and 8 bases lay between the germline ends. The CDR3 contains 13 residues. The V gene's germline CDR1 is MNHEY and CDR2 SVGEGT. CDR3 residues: CASSYSGYTEAFF. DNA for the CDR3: TGTGCCAGCAGTTATTCGGGGTACACTGAAGCTTTCTTT.

The CDR3: CASSSAPLNTEAFF. CDR3 DNA: TGTGCCAGCAGCTCGGCCCCTTTGAACACTGAAGCTTTCTTT. The rearrangement uses TRBV12-3 or TRBV12-4 and TRBJ1-1; D not resolved. V lost 6 bases, J lost 0 bases, and 11 bases lay in between. This CDR3 spans 14 amino acids.

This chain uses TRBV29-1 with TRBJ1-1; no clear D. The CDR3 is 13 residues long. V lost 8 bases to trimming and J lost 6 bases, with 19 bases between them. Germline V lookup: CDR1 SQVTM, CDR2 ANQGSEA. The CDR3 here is CSTTVGSGAEAFF. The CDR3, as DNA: TGCAGCACTACGGTGGGGTCTGGCGCTGAAGCTTTCTTT.

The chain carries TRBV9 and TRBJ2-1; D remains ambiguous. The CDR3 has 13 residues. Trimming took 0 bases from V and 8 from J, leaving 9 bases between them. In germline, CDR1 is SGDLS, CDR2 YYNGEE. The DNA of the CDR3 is TGTGCCAGCAGCGTAGCCCTTTTAGATGAGCAGTTCTTC. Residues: CASSVALLDEQFF.

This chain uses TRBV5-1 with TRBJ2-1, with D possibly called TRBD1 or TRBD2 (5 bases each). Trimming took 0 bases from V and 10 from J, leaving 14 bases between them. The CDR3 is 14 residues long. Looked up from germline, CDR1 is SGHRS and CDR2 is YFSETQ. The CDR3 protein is CASSLVLGDGEQFF. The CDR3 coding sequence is TGCGCCAGCAGCTTGGTCTTAGGGGACGGGGAGCAGTTCTTC.

The CDR3, as DNA: TGCAGTGCTACCCCGACAGGGGGCTTGAAGACCCAGTACTTC. It codes for CSATPTGGLKTQYF. The chain has TRBV20-1 and TRBJ2-5; 10 bases are a match to TRBD1. Germline values: CDR1 DFQATT, CDR2 SNEGSKA (reference sequence). With V trimmed by 4 bases and J by 6 bases, 8 bases remained unmatched. The CDR3 runs to 14 residues.

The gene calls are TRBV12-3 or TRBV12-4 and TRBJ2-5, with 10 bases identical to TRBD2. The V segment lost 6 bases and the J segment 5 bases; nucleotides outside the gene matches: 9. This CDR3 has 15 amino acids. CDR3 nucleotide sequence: TGTGCCAGCAGCCGAACCTCTAGCGGGGGTGAGACCCAGTACTTC. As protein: CASSRTSSGGETQYF.

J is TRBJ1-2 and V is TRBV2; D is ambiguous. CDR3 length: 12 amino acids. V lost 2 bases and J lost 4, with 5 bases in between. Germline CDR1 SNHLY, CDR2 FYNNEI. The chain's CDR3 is CASSEQTYGYTF. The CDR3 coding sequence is TGTGCCAGCAGTGAACAGACCTATGGCTACACCTTC.

The CDR3 bases are TGTGCCAGCAGCCAAGACCTAGCGGGACGCTCCTACGAGCAGTACTTC. Its translation: CASSQDLAGRSYEQYF. The chain employs TRBV4-2 and TRBJ2-7, with 9 bases identical to TRBD2. The CDR3 totals 16 residues. CDR1 is LGHNA and CDR2 is YNFKEQ in the germline V gene. V lost 0 bases and J lost 0; bases outside the gene matches: 3.

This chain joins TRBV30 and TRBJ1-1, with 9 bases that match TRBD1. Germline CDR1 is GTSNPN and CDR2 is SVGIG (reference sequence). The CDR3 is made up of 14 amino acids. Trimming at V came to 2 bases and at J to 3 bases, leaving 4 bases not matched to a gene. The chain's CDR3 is CAWSPRDRDTEAFF. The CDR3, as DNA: TGTGCCTGGAGTCCCCGGGACAGGGACACTGAAGCTTTCTTT. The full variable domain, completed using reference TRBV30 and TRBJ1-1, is SQTIHQWPATLVQPVGSPLSLECTVEGTSNPNLYWYRQAAGRGLQLLFYSVGIGQISSEVPQNLSASRPQDRQFILSSKKLLLSDSGFYLCAWSPRDRDTEAFFGQGTRLTVV.

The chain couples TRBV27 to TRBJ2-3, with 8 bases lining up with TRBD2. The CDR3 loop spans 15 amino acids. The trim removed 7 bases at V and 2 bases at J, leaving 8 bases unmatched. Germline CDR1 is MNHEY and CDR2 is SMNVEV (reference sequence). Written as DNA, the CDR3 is TGTGCCAGCACTTCAGCGGGAGCGGACACAGATACGCAGTATTTT. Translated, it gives CASTSAGADTDTQYF.

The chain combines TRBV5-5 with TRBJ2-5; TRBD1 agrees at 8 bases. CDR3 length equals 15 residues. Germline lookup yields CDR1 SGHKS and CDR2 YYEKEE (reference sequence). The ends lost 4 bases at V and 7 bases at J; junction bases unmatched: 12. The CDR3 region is CASSGGTGQTGTQYF. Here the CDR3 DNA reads TGTGCCAGCAGCGGGGGGACAGGTCAGACCGGGACCCAGTACTTC.

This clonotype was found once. In nucleotides, the CDR3 is TGCAGTGCTATTAGCGGTATCTACAATGAGCAGTTCTTC. Translating it yields CSAISGIYNEQFF. J is TRBJ2-1 and V is TRBV20-1, with TRBD2 as a possible D gene (6 bases). Trimming pared 4 bases from V and 3 bases from J, leaving 10 bases between. This CDR3 region has 13 residues. Looked up from germline, CDR1 is DFQATT and CDR2 is SNEGSKA (reference sequence).

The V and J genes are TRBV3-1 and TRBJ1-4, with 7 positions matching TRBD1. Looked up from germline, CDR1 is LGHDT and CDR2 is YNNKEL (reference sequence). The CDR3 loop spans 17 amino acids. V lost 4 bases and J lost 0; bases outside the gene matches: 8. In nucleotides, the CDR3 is TGTGCCAGCAGCCCCTCGGACAGGCGTGCAACTAATGAAAAACTGTTTTTT. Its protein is CASSPSDRRATNEKLFF.

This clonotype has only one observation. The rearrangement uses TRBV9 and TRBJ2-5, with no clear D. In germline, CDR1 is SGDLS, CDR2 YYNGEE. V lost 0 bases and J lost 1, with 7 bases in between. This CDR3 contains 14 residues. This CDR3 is CASSVGQIQETQYF. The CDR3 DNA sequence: TGTGCCAGCAGCGTAGGACAAATCCAAGAGACCCAGTACTTC.

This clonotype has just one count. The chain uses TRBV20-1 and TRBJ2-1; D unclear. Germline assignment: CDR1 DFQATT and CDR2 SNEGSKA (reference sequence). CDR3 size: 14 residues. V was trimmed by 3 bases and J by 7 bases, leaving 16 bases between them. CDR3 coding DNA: TGCAGTGCTAGTCCCCCAAGCATCCTGAATGAGCAGTTCTTC. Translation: CSASPPSILNEQFF.

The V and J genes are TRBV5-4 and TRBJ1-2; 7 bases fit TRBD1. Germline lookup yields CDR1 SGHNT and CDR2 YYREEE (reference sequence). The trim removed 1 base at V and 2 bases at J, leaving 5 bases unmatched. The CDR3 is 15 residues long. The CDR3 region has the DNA TGTGCCAGCAGCTTGAGGCAGGGGGAAAACTATGGCTACACCTTC. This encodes CASSLRQGENYGYTF.

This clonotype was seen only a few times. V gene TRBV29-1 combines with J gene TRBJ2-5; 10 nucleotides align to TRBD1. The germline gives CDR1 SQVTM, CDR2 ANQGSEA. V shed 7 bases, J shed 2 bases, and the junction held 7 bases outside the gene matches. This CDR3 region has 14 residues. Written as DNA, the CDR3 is TGCAGCGCTAGGGACAGGGGTGGTCAAGAGACCCAGTACTTC. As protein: CSARDRGGQETQYF. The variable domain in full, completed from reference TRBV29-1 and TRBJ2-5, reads SAVISQKPSRDICQRGTSLTIQCQVDSQVTMMFWYRQQPGQSLTLIATANQGSEATYESGFVIDKFPISRPNLTFSTLTVSNMSPEDSSIYLCSARDRGGQETQYFGPGTRLLVL.

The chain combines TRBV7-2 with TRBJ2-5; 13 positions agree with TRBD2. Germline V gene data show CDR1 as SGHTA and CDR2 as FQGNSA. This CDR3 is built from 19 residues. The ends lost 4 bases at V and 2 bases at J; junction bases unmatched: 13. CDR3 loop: CASSWGLTSGGAPQETQYF. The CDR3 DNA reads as TGTGCCAGCAGCTGGGGGTTAACTAGCGGGGGGGCTCCGCAAGAGACCCAGTACTTC.

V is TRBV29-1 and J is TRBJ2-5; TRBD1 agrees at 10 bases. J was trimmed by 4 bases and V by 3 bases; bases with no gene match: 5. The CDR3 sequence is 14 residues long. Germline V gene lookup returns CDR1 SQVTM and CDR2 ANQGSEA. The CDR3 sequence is CSVDGTGAGETQYF. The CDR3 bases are TGCAGCGTTGATGGGACAGGGGCCGGAGAGACCCAGTACTTC.

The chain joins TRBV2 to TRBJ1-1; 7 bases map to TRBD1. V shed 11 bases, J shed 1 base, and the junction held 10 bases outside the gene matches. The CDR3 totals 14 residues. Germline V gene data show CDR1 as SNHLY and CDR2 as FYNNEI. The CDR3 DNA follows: TGTGCCTGCGGTAGGGGGCAGACGAACACTGAAGCTTTCTTT. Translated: CACGRGQTNTEAFF.